A selection of T cell receptor beta chains follows, all from one sample in a study of blood T cells in healthy people across ages. A single record per CDR3 protein comes from TCRdb applying MiXCR to the 5' RACE reads. The sample holds around 1.5 million distinct CDR3 sequences; approximately 42% are singletons and the top ten take 7.9%. The sequenced sample was blood. Receptor source: a woman between 18 and 29 years old in good health. The CDR3 runs from the conserved cysteine through the conserved F or W. A D gene is named only where the DNA matches it firmly. Rows give clone size only sometimes, using once, few, many, or a class for an expanded clone.

d_call: TRBD2; clone_size: -; v_call: TRBV6-6; j_call: TRBJ2-3; cdr3_nt: TGTGCCAGCAGTTATCCGACTAGCGGGAGGGATGCAGATACGCAGTATTTT; cdr3_aa: CASSYPTSGRDADTQYF
d_call: -; clone_size: -; v_call: TRBV30; j_call: TRBJ2-7; cdr3_nt: TGTGCCTGGAGTGCTACGCTTGGGAGTCAGTACTTC; cdr3_aa: CAWSATLGSQYF
d_call: -; clone_size: few; v_call: TRBV4-1; j_call: TRBJ2-3; cdr3_nt: TGCGCCAGCAGCCAAGTTCCTAGCACAGATACGCAGTATTTT; cdr3_aa: CASSQVPSTDTQYF
d_call: TRBD2; clone_size: once; v_call: TRBV2; j_call: TRBJ2-1; cdr3_nt: TGTGCCAGCGGTTCGGTGATTAGCGGGAGATACAATGAGCAGTTCTTC; cdr3_aa: CASGSVISGRYNEQFF
d_call: TRBD2; clone_size: few; v_call: TRBV3-1; j_call: TRBJ2-7; cdr3_nt: TGTGCCAGCAGCCAAGGGGGGACTAGCGGTTGGAGCGAGCAGTACTTC; cdr3_aa: CASSQGGTSGWSEQYF
d_call: -; clone_size: -; v_call: TRBV9; j_call: TRBJ1-6; cdr3_nt: TGTGCCAGCAGCGTAGAAGAAACCTATAATTCACCCCTCCACTTT; cdr3_aa: CASSVEETYNSPLHF
d_call: -; clone_size: few; v_call: TRBV15; j_call: TRBJ2-2; cdr3_nt: TGTGCCACCAGCAGAGATCTGGAAGGGTCCGGGGAGCTGTTTTTT; cdr3_aa: CATSRDLEGSGELFF
d_call: -; clone_size: few; v_call: TRBV12-3/TRBV12-4; j_call: TRBJ1-2; cdr3_nt: TGTGCCAGCAGTCCCGACCAGGGTGGAGGCTATGGCTACACCTTC; cdr3_aa: CASSPDQGGGYGYTF
d_call: TRBD2; clone_size: -; v_call: TRBV5-1; j_call: TRBJ2-1; cdr3_nt: TGCGCCAGCAGCTCGCATAGCGGGGGGGCAGACAATGAGCAGTTCTTC; cdr3_aa: CASSSHSGGADNEQFF
d_call: TRBD1; clone_size: -; v_call: TRBV6-1; j_call: TRBJ1-2; cdr3_nt: TGTGCCAGCAGTCCCCGGGGGCCGAACAGGGGCCTTAACGCTGGCTACACCTTC; cdr3_aa: CASSPRGPNRGLNAGYTF